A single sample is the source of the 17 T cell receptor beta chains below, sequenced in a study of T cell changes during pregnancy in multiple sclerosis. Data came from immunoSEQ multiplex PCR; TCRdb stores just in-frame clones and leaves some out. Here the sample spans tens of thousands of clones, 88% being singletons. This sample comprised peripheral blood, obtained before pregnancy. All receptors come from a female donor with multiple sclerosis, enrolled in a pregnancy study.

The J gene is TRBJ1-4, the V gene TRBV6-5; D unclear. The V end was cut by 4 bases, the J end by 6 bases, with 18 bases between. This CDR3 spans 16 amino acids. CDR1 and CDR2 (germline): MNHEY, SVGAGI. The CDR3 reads CASSSPTPAGDEKLFF. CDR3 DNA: TGTGCCAGCAGTTCCCCTACCCCCGCCGGTGATGAAAAACTGTTTTTT.

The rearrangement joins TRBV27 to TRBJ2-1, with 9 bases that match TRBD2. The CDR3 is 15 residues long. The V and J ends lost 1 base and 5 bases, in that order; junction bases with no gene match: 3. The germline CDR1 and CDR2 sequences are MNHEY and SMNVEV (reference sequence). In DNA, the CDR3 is TGTGCCAGCAGTTTATTACTAGCGGGTAACAATGAGCAGTTCTTC. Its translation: CASSLLLAGNNEQFF.

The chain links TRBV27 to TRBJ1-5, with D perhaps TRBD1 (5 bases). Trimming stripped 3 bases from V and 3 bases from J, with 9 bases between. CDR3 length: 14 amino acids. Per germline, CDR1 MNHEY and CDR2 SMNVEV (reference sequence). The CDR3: CASSLGGSNQPQHF. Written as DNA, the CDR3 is TGTGCCAGCAGTTTGGGGGGGTCCAATCAGCCCCAGCATTTT.

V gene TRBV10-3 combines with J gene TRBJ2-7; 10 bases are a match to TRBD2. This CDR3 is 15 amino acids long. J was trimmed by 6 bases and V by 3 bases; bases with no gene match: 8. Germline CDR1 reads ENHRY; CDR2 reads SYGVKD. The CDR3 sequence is CAISDRASGGSEQYF. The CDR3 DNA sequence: TGTGCCATCAGTGATCGGGCTAGCGGGGGAAGCGAGCAGTACTTC.

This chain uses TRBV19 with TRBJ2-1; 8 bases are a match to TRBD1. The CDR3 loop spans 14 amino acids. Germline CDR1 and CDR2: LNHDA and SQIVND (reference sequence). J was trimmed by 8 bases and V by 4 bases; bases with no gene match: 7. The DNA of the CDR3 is TGTGCCAGTAGTAGAACAGGGGGTCGGGATGAGCAGTTCTTC. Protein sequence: CASSRTGGRDEQFF. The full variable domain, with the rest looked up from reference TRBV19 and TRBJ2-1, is DGGITQSPKYLFRKEGQNVTLSCEQNLNHDAMYWYRQDPGQGLRLIYYSQIVNDFQKGDIAEGYSVSREKKESFPLTVTSAQKNPTAFYLCASSRTGGRDEQFFGPGTRLTVL.

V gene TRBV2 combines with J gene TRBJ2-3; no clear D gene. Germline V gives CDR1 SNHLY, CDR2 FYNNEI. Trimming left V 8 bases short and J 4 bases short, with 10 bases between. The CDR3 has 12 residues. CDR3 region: CASSLSPDTQYF. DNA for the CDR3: TGTGCCAGCTCACTGAGCCCAGATACGCAGTATTTT.

The DNA for the CDR3 is TGTGCCAGTAGTATAGAGGGGGGGCTAAAGACCCAGTACTTC. This sequence encodes CASSIEGGLKTQYF. This sequence joins TRBV19 and TRBJ2-5, with a tentative D call TRBD2 (7 bases). The V gene lost 0 bases and the J gene lost 6 bases, with 11 bases spanning the gap. CDR1 LNHDA and CDR2 SQIVND come from the germline V gene (reference sequence). This CDR3 is 14 amino acids long.

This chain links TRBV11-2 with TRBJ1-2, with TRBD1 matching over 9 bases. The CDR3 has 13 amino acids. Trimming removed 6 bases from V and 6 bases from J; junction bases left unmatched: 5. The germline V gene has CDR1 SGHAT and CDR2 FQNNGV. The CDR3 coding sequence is TGTGCCAGCAGTTTAACAGGGGGCGATGGCTACACCTTC. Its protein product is CASSLTGGDGYTF.

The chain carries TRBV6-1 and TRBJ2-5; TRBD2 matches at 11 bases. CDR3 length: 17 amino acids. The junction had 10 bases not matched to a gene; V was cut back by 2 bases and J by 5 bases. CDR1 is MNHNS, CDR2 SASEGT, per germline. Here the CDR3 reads CASSEMRNSGRVETQYF. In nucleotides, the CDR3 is TGTGCCAGCAGTGAAATGAGGAATAGCGGGAGGGTTGAGACCCAGTACTTC.

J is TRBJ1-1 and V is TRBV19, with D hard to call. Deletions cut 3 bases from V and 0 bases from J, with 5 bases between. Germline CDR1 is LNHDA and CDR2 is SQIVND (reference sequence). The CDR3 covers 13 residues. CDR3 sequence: CASSISLNTEAFF. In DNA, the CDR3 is TGTGCCAGTAGTATCTCCCTGAACACTGAAGCTTTCTTT.

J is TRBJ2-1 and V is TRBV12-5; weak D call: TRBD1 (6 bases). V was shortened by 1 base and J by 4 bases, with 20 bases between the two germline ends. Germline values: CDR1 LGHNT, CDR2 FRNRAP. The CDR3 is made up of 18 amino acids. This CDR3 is CASGLAIRQEFLYNEQFF. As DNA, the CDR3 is TGTGCTAGTGGTTTGGCCATTCGACAGGAGTTCCTATACAATGAGCAGTTCTTC.

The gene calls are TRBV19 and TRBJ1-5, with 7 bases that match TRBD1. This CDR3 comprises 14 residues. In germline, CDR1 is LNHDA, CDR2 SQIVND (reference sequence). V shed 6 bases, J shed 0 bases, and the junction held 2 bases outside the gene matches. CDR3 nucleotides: TGTGCCAGTAGCCCAGGGGGTAGCAATCAGCCCCAGCATTTT. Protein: CASSPGGSNQPQHF.

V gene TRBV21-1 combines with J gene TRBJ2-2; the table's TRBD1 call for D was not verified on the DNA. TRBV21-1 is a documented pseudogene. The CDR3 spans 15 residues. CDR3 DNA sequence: TGTGCCAGCAGCAAAGGGGGGCGAAGAACCGGGGAGCTGTTTTTT. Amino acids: CASSKGGRRTGELFF.

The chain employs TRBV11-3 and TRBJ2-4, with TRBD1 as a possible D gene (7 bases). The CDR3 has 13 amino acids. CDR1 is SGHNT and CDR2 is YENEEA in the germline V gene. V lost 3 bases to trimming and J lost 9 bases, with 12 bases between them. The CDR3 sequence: CASSLQGDSIQYF. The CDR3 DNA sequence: TGTGCCAGCAGCTTGCAGGGGGACTCCATTCAGTACTTC.

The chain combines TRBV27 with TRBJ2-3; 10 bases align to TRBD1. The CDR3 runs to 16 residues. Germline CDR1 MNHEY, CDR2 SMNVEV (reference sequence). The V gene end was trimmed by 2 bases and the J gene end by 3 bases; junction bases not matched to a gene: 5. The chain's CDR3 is CASSLGGQGVTDTQYF. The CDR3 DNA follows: TGTGCCAGCAGTTTAGGAGGACAGGGGGTTACAGATACGCAGTATTTT.

Here the CDR3 DNA reads TGTGCCAGCAGCTTGGTAGTGGCAGGGGGTCGAGATACGCAGTATTTT. Residues: CASSLVVAGGRDTQYF. The V call is TRBV5-4, the J call TRBJ2-3, with TRBD1 identical over 7 bases. Germline assignment: CDR1 SGHNT and CDR2 YYREEE (reference sequence). The CDR3 totals 16 residues. Trimming at V came to 0 bases and at J to 5 bases, leaving 9 bases not matched to a gene.

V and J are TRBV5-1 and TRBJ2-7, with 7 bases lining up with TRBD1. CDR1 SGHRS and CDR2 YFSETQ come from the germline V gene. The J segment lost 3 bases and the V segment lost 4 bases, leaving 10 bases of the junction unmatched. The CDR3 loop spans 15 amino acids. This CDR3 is CASSPSPTGSYEQYF. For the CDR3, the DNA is TGCGCCAGCAGCCCGAGTCCGACAGGGAGCTACGAGCAGTACTTC.